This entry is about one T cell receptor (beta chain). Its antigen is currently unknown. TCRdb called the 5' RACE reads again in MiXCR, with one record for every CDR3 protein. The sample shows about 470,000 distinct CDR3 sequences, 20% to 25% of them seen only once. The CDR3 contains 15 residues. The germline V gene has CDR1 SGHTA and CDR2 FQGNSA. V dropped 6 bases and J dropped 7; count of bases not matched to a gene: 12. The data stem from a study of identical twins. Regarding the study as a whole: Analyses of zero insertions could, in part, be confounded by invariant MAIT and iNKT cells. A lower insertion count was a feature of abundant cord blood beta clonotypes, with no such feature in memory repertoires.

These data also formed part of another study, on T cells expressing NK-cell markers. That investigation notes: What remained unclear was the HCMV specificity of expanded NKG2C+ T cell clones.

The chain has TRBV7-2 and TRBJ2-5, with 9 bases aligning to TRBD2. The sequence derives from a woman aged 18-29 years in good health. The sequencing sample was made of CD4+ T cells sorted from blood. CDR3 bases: TGTGCCAGCAGAGAACGGCGGGAGGGCGCACGGACCCAGTACTTC. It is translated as CASRERREGARTQYF.